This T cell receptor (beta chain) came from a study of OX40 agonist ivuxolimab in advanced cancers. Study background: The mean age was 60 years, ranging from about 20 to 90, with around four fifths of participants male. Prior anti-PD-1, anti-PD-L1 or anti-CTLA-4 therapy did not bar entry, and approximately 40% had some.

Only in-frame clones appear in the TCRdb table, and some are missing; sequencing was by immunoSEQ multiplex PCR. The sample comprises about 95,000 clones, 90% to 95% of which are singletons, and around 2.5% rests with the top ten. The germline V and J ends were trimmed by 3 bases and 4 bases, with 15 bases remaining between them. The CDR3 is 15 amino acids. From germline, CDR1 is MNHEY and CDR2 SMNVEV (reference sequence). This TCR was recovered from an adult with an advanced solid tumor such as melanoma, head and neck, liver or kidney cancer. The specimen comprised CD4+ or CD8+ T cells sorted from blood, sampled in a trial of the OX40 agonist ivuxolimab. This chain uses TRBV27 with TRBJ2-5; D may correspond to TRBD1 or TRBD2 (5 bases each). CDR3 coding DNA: TGTGCCAGCAGTTTGTGGGGGAATAAGGGAGAGACCCAGTACTTC. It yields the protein CASSLWGNKGETQYF.